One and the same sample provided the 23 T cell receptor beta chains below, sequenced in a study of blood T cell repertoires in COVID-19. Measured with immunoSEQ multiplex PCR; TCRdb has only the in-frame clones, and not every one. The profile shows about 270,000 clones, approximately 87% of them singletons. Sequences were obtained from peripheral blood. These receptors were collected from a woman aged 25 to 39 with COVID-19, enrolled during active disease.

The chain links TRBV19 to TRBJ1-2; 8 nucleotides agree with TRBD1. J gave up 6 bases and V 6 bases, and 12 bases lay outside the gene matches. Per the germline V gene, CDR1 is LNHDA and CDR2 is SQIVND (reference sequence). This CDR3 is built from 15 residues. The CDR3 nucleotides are TGTGCCAGTAGGGCAGGGGGCCATCAGGCTCATGGCTACACCTTC. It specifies CASRAGGHQAHGYTF.

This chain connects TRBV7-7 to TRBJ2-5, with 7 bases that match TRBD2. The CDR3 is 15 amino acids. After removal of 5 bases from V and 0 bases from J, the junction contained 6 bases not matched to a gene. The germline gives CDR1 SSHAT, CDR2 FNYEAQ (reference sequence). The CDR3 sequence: CASSPGLMYQETQYF. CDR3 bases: TGTGCCAGCAGCCCGGGACTAATGTACCAAGAGACCCAGTACTTC.

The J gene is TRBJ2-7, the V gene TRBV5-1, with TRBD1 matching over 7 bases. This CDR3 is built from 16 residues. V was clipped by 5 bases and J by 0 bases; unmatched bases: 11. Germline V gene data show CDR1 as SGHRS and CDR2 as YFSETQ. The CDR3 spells CASSSQGKGSSYEQYF. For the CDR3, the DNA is TGCGCCAGCAGTTCACAGGGGAAGGGGAGCTCCTACGAGCAGTACTTC.

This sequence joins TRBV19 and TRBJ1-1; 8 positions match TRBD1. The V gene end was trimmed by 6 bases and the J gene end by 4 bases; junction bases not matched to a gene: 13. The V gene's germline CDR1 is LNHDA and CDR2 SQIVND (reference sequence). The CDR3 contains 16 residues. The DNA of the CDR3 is TGTGCCAGTAGCTCGACCGCAGGGGGCGGTCGCACTGAAGCTTTCTTT. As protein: CASSSTAGGGRTEAFF.

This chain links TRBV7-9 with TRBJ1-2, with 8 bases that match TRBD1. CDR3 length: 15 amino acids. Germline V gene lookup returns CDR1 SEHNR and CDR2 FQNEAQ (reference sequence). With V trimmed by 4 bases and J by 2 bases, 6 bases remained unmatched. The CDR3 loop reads CASSSPDRVNYGYTF. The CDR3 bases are TGTGCCAGCAGCTCACCGGACAGGGTAAACTATGGCTACACCTTC.

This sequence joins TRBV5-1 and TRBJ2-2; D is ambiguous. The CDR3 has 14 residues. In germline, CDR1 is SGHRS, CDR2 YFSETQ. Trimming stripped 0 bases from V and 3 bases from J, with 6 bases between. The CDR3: CASSLGADTGELFF. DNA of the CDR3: TGCGCCAGCAGCTTGGGGGCAGACACCGGGGAGCTGTTTTTT.

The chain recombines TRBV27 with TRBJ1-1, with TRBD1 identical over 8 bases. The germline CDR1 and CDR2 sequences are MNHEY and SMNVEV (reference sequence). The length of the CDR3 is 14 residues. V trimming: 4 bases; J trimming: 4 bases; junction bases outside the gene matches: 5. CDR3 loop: CASSYNRGGTEAFF. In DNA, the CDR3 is TGTGCCAGCAGTTACAACAGGGGGGGCACTGAAGCTTTCTTT.

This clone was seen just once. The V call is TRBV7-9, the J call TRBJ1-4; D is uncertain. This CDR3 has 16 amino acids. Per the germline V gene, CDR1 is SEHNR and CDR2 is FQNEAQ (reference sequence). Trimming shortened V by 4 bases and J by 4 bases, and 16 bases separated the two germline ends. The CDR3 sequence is CASSSDSFLFNEKLFF. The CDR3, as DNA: TGTGCCAGCAGCTCCGACTCATTTTTGTTTAATGAAAAACTGTTTTTT. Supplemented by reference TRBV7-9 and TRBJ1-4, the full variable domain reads DTGVSQNPRHKITKRGQNVTFRCDPISEHNRLYWYRQTLGQGPEFLTYFQNEAQLEKSRLLSDRFSAERPKGSFSTLEIQRTEQGDSAMYLCASSSDSFLFNEKLFFGSGTQLSVL.

The CDR3 loop reads CASSEDQGSSYEQYF. The CDR3 nucleotides read TGTGCCAGCAGTGAAGACCAGGGCAGCTCCTACGAGCAGTACTTC. The chain links TRBV6-1 to TRBJ2-7, with D tentatively TRBD1 (5 bases). The CDR3 totals 15 residues. Germline V gives CDR1 MNHNS, CDR2 SASEGT. Trimming shortened V by 1 base and J by 0 bases, and 10 bases separated the two germline ends.

The CDR3: CASSHWSSGKPYEQYF. CDR3 nucleotides: TGTGCCAGCAGCCACTGGTCTAGCGGGAAGCCCTACGAGCAGTACTTC. The V call is TRBV3-1 (or the pseudogene TRBV3-2), the J call TRBJ2-7; 9 nucleotides line up with TRBD2. The CDR3 runs 16 residues. With 3 bases clipped from V and 2 bases from J, the junction kept 8 bases outside the gene matches. The germline gives CDR1 LGHDT, CDR2 YNNKEL (reference sequence).

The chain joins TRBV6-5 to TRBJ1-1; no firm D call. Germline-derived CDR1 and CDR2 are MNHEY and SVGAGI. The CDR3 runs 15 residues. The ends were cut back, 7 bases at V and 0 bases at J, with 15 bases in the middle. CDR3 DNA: TGTGCCAGCAAGCAGAGGTCGCCCCTGAACACTGAAGCTTTCTTT. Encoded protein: CASKQRSPLNTEAFF.

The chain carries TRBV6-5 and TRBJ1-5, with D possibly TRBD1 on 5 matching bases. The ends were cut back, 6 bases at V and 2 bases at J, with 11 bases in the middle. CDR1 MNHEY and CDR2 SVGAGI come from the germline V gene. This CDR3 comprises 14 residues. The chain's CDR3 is CASRTLGGNQPQHF. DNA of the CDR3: TGTGCCAGCAGGACCTTAGGGGGCAATCAGCCCCAGCATTTT.

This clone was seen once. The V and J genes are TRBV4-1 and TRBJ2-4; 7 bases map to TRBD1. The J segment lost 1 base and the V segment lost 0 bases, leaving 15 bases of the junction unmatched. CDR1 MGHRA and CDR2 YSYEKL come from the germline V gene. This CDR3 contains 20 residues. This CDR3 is CASSQDQGQRRGFAKNIQYF. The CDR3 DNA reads TGCGCCAGCAGCCAAGACCAGGGACAGCGAAGGGGGTTCGCCAAAAACATTCAGTACTTC.

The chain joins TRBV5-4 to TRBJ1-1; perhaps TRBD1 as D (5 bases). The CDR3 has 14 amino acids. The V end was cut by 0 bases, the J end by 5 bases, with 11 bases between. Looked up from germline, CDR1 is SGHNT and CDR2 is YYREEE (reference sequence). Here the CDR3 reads CASSLGGVRTEAFF. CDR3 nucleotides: TGTGCCAGCAGCTTGGGGGGGGTGAGGACTGAAGCTTTCTTT. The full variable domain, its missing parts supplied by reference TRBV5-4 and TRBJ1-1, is ETGVTQSPTHLIKTRGQQVTLRCSSQSGHNTVSWYQQALGQGPQFIFQYYREEENGRGNFPPRFSGLQFPNYSSELNVNALELDDSALYLCASSLGGVRTEAFFGQGTRLTVV.

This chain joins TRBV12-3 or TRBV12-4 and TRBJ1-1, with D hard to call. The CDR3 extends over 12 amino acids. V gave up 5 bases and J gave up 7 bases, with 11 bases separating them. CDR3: CASSPNEVEAFF. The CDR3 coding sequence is TGTGCCAGCAGTCCGAATGAGGTTGAAGCTTTCTTT.

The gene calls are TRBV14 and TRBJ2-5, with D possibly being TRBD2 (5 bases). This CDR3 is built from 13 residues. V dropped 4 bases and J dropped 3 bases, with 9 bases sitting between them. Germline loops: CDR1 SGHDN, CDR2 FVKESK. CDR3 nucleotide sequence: TGTGCCAGCAGCCCGAACGGGGAAGAGACCCAGTACTTC. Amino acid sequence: CASSPNGEETQYF.

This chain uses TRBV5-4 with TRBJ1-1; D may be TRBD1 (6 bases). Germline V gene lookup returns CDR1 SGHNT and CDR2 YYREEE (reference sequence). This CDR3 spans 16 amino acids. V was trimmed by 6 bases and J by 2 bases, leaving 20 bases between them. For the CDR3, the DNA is TGTGCCAGCACCTCCCGCCGCAGGGGCGCTAACACTGAAGCTTTCTTT. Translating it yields CASTSRRRGANTEAFF.

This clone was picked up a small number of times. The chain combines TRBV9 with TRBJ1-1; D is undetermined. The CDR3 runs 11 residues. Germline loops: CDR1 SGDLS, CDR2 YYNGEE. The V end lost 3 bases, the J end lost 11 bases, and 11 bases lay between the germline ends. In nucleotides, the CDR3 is TGTGCCAGCAGCGCCGTCCCCGGGGCTTTCTTT. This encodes CASSAVPGAFF.

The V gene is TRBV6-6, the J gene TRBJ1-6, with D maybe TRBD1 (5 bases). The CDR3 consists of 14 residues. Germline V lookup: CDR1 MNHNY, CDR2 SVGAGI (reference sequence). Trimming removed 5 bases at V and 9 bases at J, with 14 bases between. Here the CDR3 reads CASSHDRPTSPLHF. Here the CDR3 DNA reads TGTGCCAGCAGTCACGACAGACCGACTTCACCCCTCCACTTT.

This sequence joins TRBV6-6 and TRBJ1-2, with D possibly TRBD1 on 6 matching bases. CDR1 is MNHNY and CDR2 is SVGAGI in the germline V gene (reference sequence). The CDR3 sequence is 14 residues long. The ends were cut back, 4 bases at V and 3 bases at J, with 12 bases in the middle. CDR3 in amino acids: CASSSTGPDYGYTF. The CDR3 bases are TGTGCCAGCAGTTCGACAGGCCCCGACTATGGCTACACCTTC.

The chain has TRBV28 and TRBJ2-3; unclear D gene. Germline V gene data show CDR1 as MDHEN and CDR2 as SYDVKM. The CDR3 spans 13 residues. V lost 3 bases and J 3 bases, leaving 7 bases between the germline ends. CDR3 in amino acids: CASSFRKTDTQYF. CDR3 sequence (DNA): TGTGCCAGCAGTTTCAGGAAGACAGATACGCAGTATTTT.

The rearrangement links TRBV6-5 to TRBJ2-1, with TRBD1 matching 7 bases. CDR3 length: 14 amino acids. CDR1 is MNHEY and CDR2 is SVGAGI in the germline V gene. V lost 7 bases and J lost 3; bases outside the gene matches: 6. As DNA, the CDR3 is TGTGCCAGCAAGAACAGGGGTGGCTACAATGAGCAGTTCTTC. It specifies CASKNRGGYNEQFF.

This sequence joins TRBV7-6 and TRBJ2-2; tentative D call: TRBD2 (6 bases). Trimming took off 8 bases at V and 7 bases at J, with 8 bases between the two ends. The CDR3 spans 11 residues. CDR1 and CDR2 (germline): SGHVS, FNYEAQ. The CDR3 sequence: CASHSGGELFF. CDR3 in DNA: TGTGCCAGCCATAGCGGCGGGGAGCTGTTTTTT.